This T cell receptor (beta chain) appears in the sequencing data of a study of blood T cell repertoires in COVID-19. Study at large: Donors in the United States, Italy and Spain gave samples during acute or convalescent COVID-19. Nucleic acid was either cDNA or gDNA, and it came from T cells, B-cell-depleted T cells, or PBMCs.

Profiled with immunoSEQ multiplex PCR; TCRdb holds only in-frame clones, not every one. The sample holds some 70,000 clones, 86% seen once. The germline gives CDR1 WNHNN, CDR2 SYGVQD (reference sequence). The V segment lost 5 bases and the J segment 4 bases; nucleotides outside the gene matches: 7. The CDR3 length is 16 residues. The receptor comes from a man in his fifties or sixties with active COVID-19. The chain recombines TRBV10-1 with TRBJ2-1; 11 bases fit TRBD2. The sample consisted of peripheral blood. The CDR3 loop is CASSRSTSGSYNEQFF. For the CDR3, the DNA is TGCGCCAGCAGTAGATCAACTAGCGGGAGTTACAATGAGCAGTTCTTC.